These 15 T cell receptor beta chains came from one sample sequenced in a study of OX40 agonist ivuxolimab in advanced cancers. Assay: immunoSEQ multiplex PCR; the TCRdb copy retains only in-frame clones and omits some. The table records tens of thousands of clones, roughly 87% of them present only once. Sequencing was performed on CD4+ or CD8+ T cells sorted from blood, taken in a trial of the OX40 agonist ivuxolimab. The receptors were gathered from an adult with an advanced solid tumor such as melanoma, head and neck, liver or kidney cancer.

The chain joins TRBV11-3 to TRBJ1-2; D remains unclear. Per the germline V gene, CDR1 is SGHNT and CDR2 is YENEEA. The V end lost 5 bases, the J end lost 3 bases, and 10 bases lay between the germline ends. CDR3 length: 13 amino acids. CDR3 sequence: CASSPNSDYGYTF. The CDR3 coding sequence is TGTGCCAGCAGCCCGAACTCCGACTATGGCTACACCTTC. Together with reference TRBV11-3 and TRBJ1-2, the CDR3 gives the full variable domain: EAGVVQSPRYKIIEKKQPVAFWCNPISGHNTLYWYLQNLGQGPELLIRYENEEAVDDSQLPKDRFSAERLKGVDSTLKIQPAELGDSAVYLCASSPNSDYGYTFGSGTRLTVV.

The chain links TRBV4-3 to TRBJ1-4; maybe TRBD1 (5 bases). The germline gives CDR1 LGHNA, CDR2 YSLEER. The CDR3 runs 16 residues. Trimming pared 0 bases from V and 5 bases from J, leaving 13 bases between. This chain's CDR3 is CASSQEGAGGNEKLFF. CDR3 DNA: TGCGCCAGCAGCCAAGAGGGAGCGGGGGGGAATGAAAAACTGTTTTTT.

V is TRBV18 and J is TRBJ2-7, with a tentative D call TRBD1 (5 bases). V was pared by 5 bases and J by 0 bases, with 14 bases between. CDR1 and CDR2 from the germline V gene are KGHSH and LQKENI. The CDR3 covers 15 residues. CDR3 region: CASSEGAASSYEQYF. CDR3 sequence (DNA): TGTGCCAGCTCAGAAGGGGCGGCGAGCTCCTACGAGCAGTACTTC.

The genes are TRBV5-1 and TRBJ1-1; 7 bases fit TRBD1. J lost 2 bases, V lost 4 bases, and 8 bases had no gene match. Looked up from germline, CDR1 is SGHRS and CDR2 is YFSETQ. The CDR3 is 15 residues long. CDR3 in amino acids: CASSVKQGPNTEAFF. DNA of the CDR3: TGCGCCAGCAGCGTAAAACAGGGGCCAAACACTGAAGCTTTCTTT.

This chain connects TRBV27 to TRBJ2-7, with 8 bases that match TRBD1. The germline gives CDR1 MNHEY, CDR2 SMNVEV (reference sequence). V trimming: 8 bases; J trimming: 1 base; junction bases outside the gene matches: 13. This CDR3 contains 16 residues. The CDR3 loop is CASSRGAGGASYEQYF. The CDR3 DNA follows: TGTGCCAGCTCCCGGGGCGCAGGGGGCGCTTCCTACGAGCAGTACTTC.

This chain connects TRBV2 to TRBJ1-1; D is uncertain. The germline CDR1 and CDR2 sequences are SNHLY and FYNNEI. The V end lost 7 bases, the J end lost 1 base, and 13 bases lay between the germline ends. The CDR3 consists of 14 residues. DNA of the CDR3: TGTGCCAGCACCGAGACCGGGCGGAACACTGAAGCTTTCTTT. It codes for CASTETGRNTEAFF.

Here the CDR3 DNA reads TGTGCCAGCAAAACAGGGAACTACGAGCAGTACTTC. Amino acids: CASKTGNYEQYF. The chain couples TRBV5-8 to TRBJ2-7, with TRBD1 as a possible D gene (6 bases). CDR3 size: 12 residues. From germline, CDR1 is SGHTS and CDR2 YDEGEE. V lost 6 bases, J lost 3 bases, and 10 bases lay in between.

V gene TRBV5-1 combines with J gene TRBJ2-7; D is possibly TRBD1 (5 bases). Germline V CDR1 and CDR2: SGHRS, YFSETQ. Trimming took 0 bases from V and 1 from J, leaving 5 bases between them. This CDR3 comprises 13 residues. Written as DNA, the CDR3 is TGCGCCAGCAGCTTGGGACAGTCCTACGAGCAGTACTTC. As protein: CASSLGQSYEQYF.

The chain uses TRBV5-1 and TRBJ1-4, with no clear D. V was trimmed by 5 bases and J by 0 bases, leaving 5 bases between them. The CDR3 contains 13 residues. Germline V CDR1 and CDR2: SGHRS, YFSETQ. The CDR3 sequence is CASRGTTNEKLFF. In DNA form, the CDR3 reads TGCGCCAGCAGAGGGACAACTAATGAAAAACTGTTTTTT. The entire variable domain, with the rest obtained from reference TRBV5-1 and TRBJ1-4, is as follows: KAGVTQTPRYLIKTRGQQVTLSCSPISGHRSVSWYQQTPGQGLQFLFEYFSETQRNKGNFPGRFSGRQFSNSRSEMNVSTLELGDSALYLCASRGTTNEKLFFGSGTQLSVL.

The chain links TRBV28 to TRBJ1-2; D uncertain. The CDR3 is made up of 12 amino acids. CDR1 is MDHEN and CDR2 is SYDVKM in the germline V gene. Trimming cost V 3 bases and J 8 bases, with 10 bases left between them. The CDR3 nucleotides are TGTGCCAGCAGTTTGAGTGAAAGGGGCTACACCTTC. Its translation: CASSLSERGYTF.

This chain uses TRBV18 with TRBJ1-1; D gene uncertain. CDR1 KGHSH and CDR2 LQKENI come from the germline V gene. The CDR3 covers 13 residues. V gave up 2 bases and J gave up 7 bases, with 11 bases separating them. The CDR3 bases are TGTGCCAGCTCACCAGGAAATAAGGGTGAAGCTTTCTTT. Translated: CASSPGNKGEAFF.

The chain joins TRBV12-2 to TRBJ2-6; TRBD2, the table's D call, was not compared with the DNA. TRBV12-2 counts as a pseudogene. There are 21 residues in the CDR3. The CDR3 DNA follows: TGTGCAAGTAGAGCCGGGGACAGGGCTATTAGCGGGAGAACTGGGGCCAACGTCCTGACTTTC. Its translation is CASRAGDRAISGRTGANVLTF.

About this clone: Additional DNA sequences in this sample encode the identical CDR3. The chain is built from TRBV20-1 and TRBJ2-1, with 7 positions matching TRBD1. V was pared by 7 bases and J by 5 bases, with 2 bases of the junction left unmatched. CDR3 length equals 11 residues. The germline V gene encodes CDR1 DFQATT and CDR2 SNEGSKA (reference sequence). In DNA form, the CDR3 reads TGCAGTGTGGGGACAGACAATGAGCAGTTCTTC. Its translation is CSVGTDNEQFF.

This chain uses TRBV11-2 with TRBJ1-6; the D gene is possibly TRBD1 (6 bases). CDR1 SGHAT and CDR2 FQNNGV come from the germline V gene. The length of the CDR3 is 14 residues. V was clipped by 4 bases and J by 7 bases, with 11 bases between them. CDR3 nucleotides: TGTGCCAGCAGCTACACAGGGAGAAATTCACCCCTCCACTTT. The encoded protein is CASSYTGRNSPLHF.

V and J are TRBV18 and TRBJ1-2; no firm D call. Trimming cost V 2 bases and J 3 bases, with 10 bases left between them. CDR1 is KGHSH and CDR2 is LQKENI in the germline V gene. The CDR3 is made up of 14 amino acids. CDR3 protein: CASSPSSGYYGYTF. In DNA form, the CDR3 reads TGTGCCAGCTCACCATCTTCGGGGTACTATGGCTACACCTTC. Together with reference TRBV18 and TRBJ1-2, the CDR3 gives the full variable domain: NAGVMQNPRHLVRRRGQEARLRCSPMKGHSHVYWYRQLPEEGLKFMVYLQKENIIDESGMPKERFSAEFPKEGPSILRIQQVVRGDSAAYFCASSPSSGYYGYTFGSGTRLTVV.